This TCR beta chain was sequenced during a study of shared clonotypes between healthy human individuals. Some clones are missing from TCRdb's copy, which holds only in-frame ones; the method was immunoSEQ multiplex PCR. The sample lists some 1,400,000 clones; about 96% were seen once. The study, taken as a whole, reports: Naive subsets tended to show greater estimated richness than memory subsets.

Of note for this clone: Its antigen is not identified.

The source of this sequence is a man aged 25 to 40 in good health. Sequencing input: naive CD4+ T cells sorted from blood. Subset denoted: CD45RA+ positively selected.

CDR3 amino acids: CASSLGRRQTSLNEKLFF. The CDR3 DNA follows: TGTGCCAGCAGCTTAGGACGGCGTCAAACATCCCTTAATGAAAAACTGTTTTTT. The V gene is TRBV7-9, the J gene TRBJ1-4; no firm D call. The CDR3 totals 18 residues. Trimming removed 1 base at V and 4 bases at J, with 19 bases between. Germline CDR1 is SEHNR and CDR2 is FQNEAQ (reference sequence). The full variable domain, in which reference TRBV7-9 and TRBJ1-4 provide the parts outside the CDR3, is DTGVSQNPRHKITKRGQNVTFRCDPISEHNRLYWYRQTLGQGPEFLTYFQNEAQLEKSRLLSDRFSAERPKGSFSTLEIQRTEQGDSAMYLCASSLGRRQTSLNEKLFFGSGTQLSVL.